This entry concerns a single T cell receptor beta chain. The data are from a study of blood T cell repertoires in COVID-19. Study as a whole: COVID-19 samples collected from the United States, Italy and Spain covered acute and convalescent phases. T cells, B-cell-depleted T cells, or PBMCs supplied cDNA or gDNA.

Methods used by the authors: Nucleated cell number was recorded as an estimate derived from reference gene primer amplification. Produced via immunoSEQ multiplex PCR; TCRdb's table is partial and in-frame only. D and trimming come from the DNA, and the V and J calls and clone size come from that table. The profile covers more than 150,000 clones, with about 88% appearing a single time and under 15% taken by the ten largest. This CDR3 spans 16 amino acids. The J segment lost 3 bases and the V segment lost 1 base, leaving 4 bases of the junction unmatched. Germline loops: CDR1 LNHDA, CDR2 SQIVND (reference sequence).

The chain joins TRBV19 to TRBJ2-3; the match to TRBD1 covers 10 bases. Sequencing used peripheral blood. The receptor comes from a man in his thirties or forties with active or convalescent COVID-19. CDR3 DNA sequence: TGTGCCAGTAGTATAGGTCCGGGACAGGGGACAGATACGCAGTATTTT. It yields the protein CASSIGPGQGTDTQYF.